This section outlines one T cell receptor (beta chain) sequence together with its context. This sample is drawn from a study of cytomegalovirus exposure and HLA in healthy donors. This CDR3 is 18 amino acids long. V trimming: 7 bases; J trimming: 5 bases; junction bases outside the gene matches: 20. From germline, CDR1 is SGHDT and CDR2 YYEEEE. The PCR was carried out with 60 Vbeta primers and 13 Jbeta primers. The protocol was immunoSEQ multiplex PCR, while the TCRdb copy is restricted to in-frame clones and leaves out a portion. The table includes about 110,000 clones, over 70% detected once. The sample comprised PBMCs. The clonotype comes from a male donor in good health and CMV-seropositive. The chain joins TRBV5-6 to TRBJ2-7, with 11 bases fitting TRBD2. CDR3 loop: CASGELLAGGRRRDEQYF. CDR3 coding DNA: TGTGCCAGCGGGGAACTTCTAGCGGGAGGCCGGCGTAGGGACGAGCAGTACTTC.